This TCR beta chain is from a study of T cells in Graves' hyperthyroidism and ophthalmopathy. TCR beta CDR3 region amplification was performed from RNA transcripts. When the TCR CDR3 underwent first-round RT-PCR, the HTBI primer set was used. TCRdb fed the multiplex PCR reads into MiXCR, producing one record per CDR3 protein. This sample has roughly 650,000 distinct CDR3 sequences, with around 16% found just once. This clonotype has ten or more counts. The CDR3 consists of 15 residues. V shed 6 bases and J 5 bases; nucleotides not matched to a gene: 5. CDR1 and CDR2 (germline): SNHLY, FYNNEI. Uncontrolled infection, other autoimmune disease, pregnancy or lactation barred patients from enrollment.

What was sequenced was blood. The chain joins TRBV2 to TRBJ2-3; 13 nucleotides line up with TRBD2. This TCR came from a woman aged 35 to 49 with Graves' ophthalmopathy. CDR3 DNA: TGTGCCAGCAGACGGACTAGCGGGAGAATAGATACGCAGTATTTT. Residues: CASRRTSGRIDTQYF.